The present T cell receptor beta chain was sequenced within a study of cytomegalovirus exposure and HLA in healthy donors. Trimming left V 0 bases short and J 1 base short, with 10 bases between. Germline V gene sequence: CDR1 SGHRS, CDR2 YFSETQ. The CDR3 has 15 residues. The PCR had 60 Vbeta and 13 Jbeta primers. Libraries were prepared by immunoSEQ multiplex PCR; TCRdb keeps only in-frame clonotypes and omits some of them. The profile covers approximately 150,000 clones, with roughly three quarters appearing a single time and more than 9.5% taken by the ten largest. The clonotype was recovered from a man younger than 30 in good health and CMV-seropositive. This chain connects TRBV5-1 to TRBJ1-1; weak D call: TRBD1 (6 bases). Specimen: PBMCs. The CDR3, as DNA: TGCGCCAGCAGCTTGGATGGGACACCGAACACTGAAGCTTTCTTT. It is translated as CASSLDGTPNTEAFF.